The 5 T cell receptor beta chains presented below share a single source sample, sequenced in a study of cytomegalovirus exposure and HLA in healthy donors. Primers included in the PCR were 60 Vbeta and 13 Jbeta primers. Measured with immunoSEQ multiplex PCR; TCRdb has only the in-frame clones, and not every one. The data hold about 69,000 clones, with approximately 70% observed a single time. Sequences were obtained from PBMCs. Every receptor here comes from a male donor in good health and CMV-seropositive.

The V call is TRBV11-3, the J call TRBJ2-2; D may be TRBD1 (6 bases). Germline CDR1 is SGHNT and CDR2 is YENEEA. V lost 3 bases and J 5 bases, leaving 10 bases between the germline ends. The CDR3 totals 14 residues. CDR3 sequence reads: CASSLIGGTGELFF. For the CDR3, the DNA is TGTGCCAGCAGCTTGATAGGGGGAACCGGGGAGCTGTTTTTT.

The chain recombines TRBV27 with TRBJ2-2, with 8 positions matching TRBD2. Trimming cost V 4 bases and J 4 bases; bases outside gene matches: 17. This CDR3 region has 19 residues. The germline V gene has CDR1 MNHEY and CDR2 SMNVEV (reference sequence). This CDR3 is CASSSVPPQRGTGTGELFF. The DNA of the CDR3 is TGTGCCAGCAGTTCGGTCCCCCCTCAGCGGGGGACCGGCACCGGGGAGCTGTTTTTT.

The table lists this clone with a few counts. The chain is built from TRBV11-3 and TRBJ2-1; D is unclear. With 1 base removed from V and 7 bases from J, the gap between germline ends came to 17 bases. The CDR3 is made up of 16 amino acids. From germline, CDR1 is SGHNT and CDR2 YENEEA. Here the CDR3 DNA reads TGTGCCAGCAGCTTAGGCACCGGCCAAAAGAGGAATGAGCAGTTCTTC. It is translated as CASSLGTGQKRNEQFF.

In DNA, the CDR3 is TGTGCCAGCAGCGTAGGCAGACTAGGAGGAGAGCTTAGCACAGATACGCAGTATTTT. It codes for CASSVGRLGGELSTDTQYF. This chain connects TRBV9 to TRBJ2-3; D perhaps matches TRBD2 (6 bases). With 0 bases removed from V and 0 bases from J, the gap between germline ends came to 20 bases. CDR1 and CDR2 (germline): SGDLS, YYNGEE. The CDR3 runs to 19 residues.

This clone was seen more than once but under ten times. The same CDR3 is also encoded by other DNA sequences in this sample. The CDR3 region is CSANGLAGVGETQYF. The CDR3 DNA sequence: TGCAGCGCCAATGGGCTAGCGGGAGTGGGGGAGACCCAGTACTTC. The rearrangement joins TRBV29-1 to TRBJ2-5; the match to TRBD2 covers 10 bases. V lost 7 bases to trimming and J lost 5 bases; unmatched junction nucleotides: 13. The CDR3 covers 15 residues. CDR1 is SQVTM and CDR2 is ANQGSEA in the germline V gene.